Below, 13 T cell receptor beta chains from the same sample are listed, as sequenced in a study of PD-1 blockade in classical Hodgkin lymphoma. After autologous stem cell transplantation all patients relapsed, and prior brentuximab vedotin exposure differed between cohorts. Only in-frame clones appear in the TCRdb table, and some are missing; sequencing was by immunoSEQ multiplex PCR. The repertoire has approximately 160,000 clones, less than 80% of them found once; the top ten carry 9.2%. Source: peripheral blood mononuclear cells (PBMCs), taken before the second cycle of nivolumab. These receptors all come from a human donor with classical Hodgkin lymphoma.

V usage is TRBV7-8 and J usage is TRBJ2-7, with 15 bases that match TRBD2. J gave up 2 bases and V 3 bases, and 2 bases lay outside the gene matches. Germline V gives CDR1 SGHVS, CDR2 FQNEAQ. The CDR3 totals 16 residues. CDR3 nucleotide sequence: TGTGCCAGCAGCTTGGGACTAGCGGGAGGAACCTACGAGCAGTACTTC. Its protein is CASSLGLAGGTYEQYF.

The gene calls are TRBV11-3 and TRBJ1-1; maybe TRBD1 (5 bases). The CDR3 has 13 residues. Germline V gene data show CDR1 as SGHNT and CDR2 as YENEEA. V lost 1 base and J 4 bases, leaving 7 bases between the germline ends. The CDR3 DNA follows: TGTGCCAGCAGCTTAGTCGGGGGCACTGAAGCTTTCTTT. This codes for CASSLVGGTEAFF.

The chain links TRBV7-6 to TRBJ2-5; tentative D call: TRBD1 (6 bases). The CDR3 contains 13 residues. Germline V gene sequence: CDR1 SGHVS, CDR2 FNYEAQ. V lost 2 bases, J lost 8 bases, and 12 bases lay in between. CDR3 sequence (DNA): TGTGCCAGCAGCTTAAGCAGGGGTGATACCCAGTACTTC. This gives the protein CASSLSRGDTQYF.

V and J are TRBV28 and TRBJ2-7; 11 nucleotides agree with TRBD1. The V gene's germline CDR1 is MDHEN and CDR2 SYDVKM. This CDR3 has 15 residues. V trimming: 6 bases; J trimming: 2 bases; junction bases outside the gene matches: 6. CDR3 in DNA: TGTGCCAGCAGGCCGGGACAGGGGGGGGCCTACGAGCAGTACTTC. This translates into CASRPGQGGAYEQYF.

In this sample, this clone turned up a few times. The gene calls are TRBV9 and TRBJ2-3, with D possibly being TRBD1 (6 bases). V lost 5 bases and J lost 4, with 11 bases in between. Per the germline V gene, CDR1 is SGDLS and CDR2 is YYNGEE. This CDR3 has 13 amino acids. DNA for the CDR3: TGTGCCAGCAGTCTTGGGGGCCCAGATACGCAGTATTTT. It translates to CASSLGGPDTQYF.

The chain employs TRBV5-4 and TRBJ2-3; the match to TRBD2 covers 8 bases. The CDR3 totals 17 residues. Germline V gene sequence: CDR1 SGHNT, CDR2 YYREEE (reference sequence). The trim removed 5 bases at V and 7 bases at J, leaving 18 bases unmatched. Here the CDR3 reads CASSPSLAGGHFYTQYF. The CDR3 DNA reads TGTGCCAGCAGTCCCAGTTTGGCGGGAGGTCACTTCTATACGCAGTATTTT. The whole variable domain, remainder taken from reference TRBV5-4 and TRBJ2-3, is ETGVTQSPTHLIKTRGQQVTLRCSSQSGHNTVSWYQQALGQGPQFIFQYYREEENGRGNFPPRFSGLQFPNYSSELNVNALELDDSALYLCASSPSLAGGHFYTQYFGPGTRLTVL.

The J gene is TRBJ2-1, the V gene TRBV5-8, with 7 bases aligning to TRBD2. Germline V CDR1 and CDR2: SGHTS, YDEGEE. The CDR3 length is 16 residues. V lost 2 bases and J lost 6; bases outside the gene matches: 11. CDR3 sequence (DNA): TGTGCCAGCAGCTTATCGGCTAGCGGAGGACGCAATGAGCAGTTCTTC. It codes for CASSLSASGGRNEQFF. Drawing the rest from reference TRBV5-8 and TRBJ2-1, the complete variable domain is EAGVTQSPTHLIKTRGQQATLRCSPISGHTSVYWYQQALGLGLQFLLWYDEGEERNRGNFPPRFSGRQFPNYSSELNVNALELEDSALYLCASSLSASGGRNEQFFGPGTRLTVL.

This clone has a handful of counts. CDR3 in amino acids: CASSLRFGRGETQYF. The CDR3 nucleotides are TGCGCCAGCAGCCTCAGGTTCGGTCGGGGGGAGACCCAGTACTTC. V is TRBV4-3 and J is TRBJ2-5; perhaps TRBD2 as D (6 bases). The V end lost 4 bases, the J end lost 5 bases, and 17 bases lay between the germline ends. CDR1 is LGHNA and CDR2 is YSLEER in the germline V gene. This CDR3 is built from 15 residues.

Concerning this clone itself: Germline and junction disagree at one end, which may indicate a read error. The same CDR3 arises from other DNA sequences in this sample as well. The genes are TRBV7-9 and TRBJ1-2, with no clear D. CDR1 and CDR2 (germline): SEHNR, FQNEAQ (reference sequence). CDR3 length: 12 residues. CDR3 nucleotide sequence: TGCGCCAGCAGCTTAGCGGGGTATGGCTACACCTTC. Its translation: CASSLAGYGYTF.

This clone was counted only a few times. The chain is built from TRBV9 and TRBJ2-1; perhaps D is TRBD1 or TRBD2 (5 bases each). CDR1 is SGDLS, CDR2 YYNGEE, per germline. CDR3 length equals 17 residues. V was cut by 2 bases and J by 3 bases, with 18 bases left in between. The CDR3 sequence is CASSVSGDPRRYNEQFF. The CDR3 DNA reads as TGTGCCAGCAGCGTTTCCGGGGACCCCAGACGCTACAATGAGCAGTTCTTC.

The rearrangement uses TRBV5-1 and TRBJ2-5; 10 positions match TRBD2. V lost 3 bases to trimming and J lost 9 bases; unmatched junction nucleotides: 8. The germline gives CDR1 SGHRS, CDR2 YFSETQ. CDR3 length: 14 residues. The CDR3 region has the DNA TGCGCCAGCAGCTGGGCTAGCGGGGGTACGGCCCAGTACTTC. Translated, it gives CASSWASGGTAQYF.

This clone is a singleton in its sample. CDR3 sequence (DNA): TGTGCCAGCAGGACCGACGGAGATACGCAGTATTTT. Amino acids: CASRTDGDTQYF. The gene calls are TRBV2 and TRBJ2-3; no firm D call. Trimming cost V 6 bases and J 5 bases, with 9 bases left between them. CDR3 length: 12 amino acids. Germline-derived CDR1 and CDR2 are SNHLY and FYNNEI.

The CDR3 loop is CASTWDSRSNQPQHF. CDR3 coding DNA: TGTGCCAGCACCTGGGACAGTCGTAGCAATCAGCCCCAGCATTTT. The chain couples TRBV28 to TRBJ1-5; 7 nucleotides align to TRBD1. Germline-derived CDR1 and CDR2 are MDHEN and SYDVKM. The CDR3 totals 15 residues. The J segment lost 0 bases and the V segment lost 7 bases, leaving 6 bases of the junction unmatched.